The text below deals with one T cell receptor (beta chain). The data were taken from a study of control samples from healthy donors and cancer patients. Generated by immunoSEQ multiplex PCR, the TCRdb table keeps only in-frame clones and is missing some. In the table there are roughly 130,000 clones, approximately 90% of which are singletons. The germline CDR1 and CDR2 sequences are MNHEY and SVGAGI. V dropped 6 bases and J dropped 4; count of bases not matched to a gene: 1. The CDR3 runs 13 residues. The V call is TRBV6-5, the J call TRBJ1-5; 9 nucleotides line up with TRBD1. The TCR sequence derives from a man between 18 and 29 years old in good health. The sequenced sample was blood. The CDR3 is CASSGTGNQPQHF. DNA for the CDR3: TGTGCCAGCAGCGGGACAGGGAATCAGCCCCAGCATTTT.